The 5 T cell receptor beta chains listed next were all sequenced from one sample in a study of cytomegalovirus exposure and HLA in healthy donors. Amplification used 60 Vbeta primers and 13 Jbeta primers. Assay: immunoSEQ multiplex PCR; the TCRdb copy retains only in-frame clones and omits some. The sample shows 69,000 or so clones, 74% of them seen only once. Sequenced input: PBMCs. These TCRs come from a woman aged 60-75 years in good health and CMV-seropositive.

The chain uses TRBV6-5 and TRBJ1-2; TRBD1 agrees at 7 bases. With 6 bases clipped from V and 6 bases from J, the junction kept 7 bases outside the gene matches. Germline assignment: CDR1 MNHEY and CDR2 SVGAGI. The CDR3 loop spans 13 amino acids. The CDR3 sequence is CASRRTGVDGYTF. DNA of the CDR3: TGTGCCAGCAGACGAACAGGGGTTGATGGCTACACCTTC.

V and J are TRBV4-1 and TRBJ2-1; 8 bases are shared with TRBD2. Germline CDR1 is MGHRA and CDR2 is YSYEKL. The CDR3 spans 20 residues. V gave up 1 base and J gave up 2 bases; unmatched junction bases: 16. CDR3: CASSQAPGYGGAITYNEQFF. The DNA for the CDR3 is TGCGCCAGCAGCCAAGCCCCAGGCTACGGGGGGGCCATAACCTACAATGAGCAGTTCTTC.

This clone was detected only a few times. This sequence joins TRBV6-1 and TRBJ2-1; tentative D call: TRBD1 (6 bases). V shed 6 bases and J shed 6 bases, with 9 bases lying between them. The germline V gene encodes CDR1 MNHNS and CDR2 SASEGT. CDR3 size: 12 residues. This CDR3 reads CASSRDTNEQFF. DNA of the CDR3: TGTGCCAGCAGCCGGGACACCAATGAGCAGTTCTTC.

At least ten counts were recorded for this clone. This chain connects TRBV2 to TRBJ1-4; no clear D. V lost 8 bases, J lost 6 bases, and 10 bases lay in between. Germline values: CDR1 SNHLY, CDR2 FYNNEI. This CDR3 comprises 12 residues. CDR3 DNA: TGTGCCAGCGGAGTGGAGGATGAAAAACTGTTTTTT. Its translation is CASGVEDEKLFF.

The rearrangement uses TRBV21-1 and TRBJ2-5; TRBD2, as called in the table, went unchecked against the DNA. TRBV21-1 is recorded as a pseudogene. CDR3 length: 11 amino acids. The CDR3 spells CASSKRETQYF. In nucleotides, the CDR3 is TGTGCCAGCAGCAAGAGGGAGACCCAGTACTTC.